Reported below is one T cell receptor beta chain. What it binds is unknown. The Oncomine TCR Beta short-read assay sequenced DNA from cultured CD4+ T cells. TCRdb passed the PCR reads through MiXCR, listing each CDR3 protein once. This table has 9,500 to 15,000 distinct CDR3 sequences, 20% appearing once. These data come from a study of vaccination and CD4 T cells after COVID-19. As to treatment: approximately 10-day PBMC culture with coronavirus spike peptide pools or control peptides (ViraFEST assay). PBMCs were cultured at a few million per well with roughly 9 IU/ml IL-2 and about 10 ug/ml peptide pools. This CDR3 contains 16 residues. Losses at the gene ends were 5 bases for V and 5 bases for J; bases not matched to a gene: 11. Germline CDR1 SGHTA, CDR2 FQGNSA.

This TCR was sampled from a human donor who received a COVID-19 vaccine. Sequencing used CD4+ T cells from blood, cultured in vitro, obtained before SARS-CoV-2 vaccination. The chain employs TRBV7-2 and TRBJ2-2; 7 bases map to TRBD1. CDR3 sequence: CASSPGQDERTGELFF. In nucleotides, the CDR3 is TGTGCCAGCAGCCCCGGACAGGATGAGAGGACCGGGGAGCTGTTTTTT.